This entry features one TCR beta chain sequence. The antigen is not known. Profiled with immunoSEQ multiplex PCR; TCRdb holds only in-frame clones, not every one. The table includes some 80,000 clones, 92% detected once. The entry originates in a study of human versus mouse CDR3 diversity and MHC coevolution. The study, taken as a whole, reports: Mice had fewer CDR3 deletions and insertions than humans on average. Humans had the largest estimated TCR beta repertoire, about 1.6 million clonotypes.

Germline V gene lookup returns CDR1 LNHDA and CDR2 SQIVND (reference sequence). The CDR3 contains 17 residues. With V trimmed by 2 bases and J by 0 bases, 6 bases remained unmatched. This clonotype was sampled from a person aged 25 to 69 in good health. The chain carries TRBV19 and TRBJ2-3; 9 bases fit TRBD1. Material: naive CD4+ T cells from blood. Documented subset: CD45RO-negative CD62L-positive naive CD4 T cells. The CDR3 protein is CASSIRGDRVSTDTQYF. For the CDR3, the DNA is TGTGCCAGTAGTATACGGGGGGACAGGGTTAGCACAGATACGCAGTATTTT.